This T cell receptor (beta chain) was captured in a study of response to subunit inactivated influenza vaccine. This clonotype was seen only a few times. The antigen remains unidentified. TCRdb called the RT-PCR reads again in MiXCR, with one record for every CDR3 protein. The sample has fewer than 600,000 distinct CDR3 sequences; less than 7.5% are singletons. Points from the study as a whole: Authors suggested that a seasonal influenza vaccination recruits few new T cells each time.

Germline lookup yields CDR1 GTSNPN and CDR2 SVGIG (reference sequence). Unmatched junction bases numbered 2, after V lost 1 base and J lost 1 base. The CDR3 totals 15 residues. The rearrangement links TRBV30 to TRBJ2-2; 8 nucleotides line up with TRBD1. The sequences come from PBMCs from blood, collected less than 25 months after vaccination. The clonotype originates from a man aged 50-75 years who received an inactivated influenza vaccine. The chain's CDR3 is CAWSAGQGNTGELFF. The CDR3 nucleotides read TGTGCCTGGAGTGCCGGACAGGGGAACACCGGGGAGCTGTTTTTT.